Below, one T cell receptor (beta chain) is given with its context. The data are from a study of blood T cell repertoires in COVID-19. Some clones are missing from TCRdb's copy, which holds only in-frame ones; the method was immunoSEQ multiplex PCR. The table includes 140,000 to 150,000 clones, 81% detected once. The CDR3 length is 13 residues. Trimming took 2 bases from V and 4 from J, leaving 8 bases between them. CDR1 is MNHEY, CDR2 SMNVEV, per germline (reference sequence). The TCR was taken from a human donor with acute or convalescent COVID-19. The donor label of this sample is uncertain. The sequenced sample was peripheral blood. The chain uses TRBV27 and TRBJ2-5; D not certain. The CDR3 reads CASSLGSRETQYF. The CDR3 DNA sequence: TGTGCCAGCAGTTTAGGCAGTCGAGAGACCCAGTACTTC.